The T cell receptor beta chain under discussion was sequenced for a study of post-analysis software for immune sequencing data. Trimming stripped 1 base from V and 8 bases from J, with 16 bases between. The CDR3 extends over 15 amino acids. Germline lookup yields CDR1 SGHRS and CDR2 YFSETQ. Turning to this clonotype: The antigen remains unidentified.

General study findings and limits: Five TRBV segments occurring more often in patients than controls included TRBV5-6, TRBV5-1 and TRBV20-1. The normalized Chao1 diversity of multiple sclerosis patients was significantly lower than that of controls.

Every TCR beta cDNA library bore unique molecular identifiers. The yield from roughly 1 to 10 million T cells was around 500,000 cDNA molecules in total. TCRdb fed the PCR reads into MiXCR, producing one record per CDR3 protein. Of roughly 700,000 distinct CDR3 sequences in the sample, roughly 30% are singletons; the top ten hold around 0.55%. V and J are TRBV5-1 and TRBJ1-5, with D tentatively TRBD1 (5 bases). The sample comprised blood. This sequence was found in a girl between 10 and 17 years old with multiple sclerosis. The CDR3 region is CASSLSGVGLEPQHF. The CDR3 DNA reads as TGCGCCAGCAGCTTGTCGGGGGTAGGGTTGGAGCCCCAGCATTTT.